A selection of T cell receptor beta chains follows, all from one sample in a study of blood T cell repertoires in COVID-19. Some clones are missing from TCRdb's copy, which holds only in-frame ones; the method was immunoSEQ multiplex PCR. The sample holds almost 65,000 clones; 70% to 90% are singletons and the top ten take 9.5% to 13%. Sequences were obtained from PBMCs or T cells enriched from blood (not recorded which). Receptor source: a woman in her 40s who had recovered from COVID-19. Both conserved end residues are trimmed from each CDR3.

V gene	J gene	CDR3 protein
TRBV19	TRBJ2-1	ASSTTAGTVGAEQF
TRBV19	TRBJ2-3	ASSIDAGGGPSDTQY
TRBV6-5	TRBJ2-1	ASTRSTGWNEQF
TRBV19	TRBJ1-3	ASSIVAHPGQISGNTIY
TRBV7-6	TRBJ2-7	ASSLGRQVRGYEQY
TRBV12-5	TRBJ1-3	ASGLVLRRGGINGNTIY
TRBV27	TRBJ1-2	ASSFPGQTLNYGYT
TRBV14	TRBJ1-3	ASSQYLSSGNTIY
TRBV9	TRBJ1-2	ASSVGEGHYGYT
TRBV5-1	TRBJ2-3	ASSLASRGTDTQY
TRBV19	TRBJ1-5	ASSIGGRGTPQH
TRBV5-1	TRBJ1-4	ASSFGRDRGFEKLF
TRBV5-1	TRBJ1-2	ASAPRDYGYT
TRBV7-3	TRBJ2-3	ASSSPETSGGVDTQY
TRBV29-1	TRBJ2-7	SVDRVAGGSYEQY
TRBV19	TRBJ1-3	ASGGQISGNTIY
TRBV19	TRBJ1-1	ASSISSNTEAF
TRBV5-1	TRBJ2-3	ASSPALQSGTDTQY
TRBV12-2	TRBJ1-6	ASRSGQGAIRNSPLH
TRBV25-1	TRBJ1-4	ASSDPTEVNEKLF
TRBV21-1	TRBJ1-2	ASSKTPVAGGYT
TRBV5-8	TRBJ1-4	ASNDRPATNEKLF
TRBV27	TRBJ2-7	ASSSLGTASEQY
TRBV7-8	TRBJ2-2	ASSLVGGAAGELF
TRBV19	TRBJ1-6	ASTGDRGRVNSPLH
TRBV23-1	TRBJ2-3	ASTLRGRTDTQY
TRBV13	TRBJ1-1	ASSQQGARVTEAF
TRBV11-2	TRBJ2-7	ASSPGQGYEQY
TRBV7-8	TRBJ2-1	ASSVEAGVSQF
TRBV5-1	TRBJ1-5	ASSWGQGDQPQH
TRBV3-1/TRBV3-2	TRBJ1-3	ASSQFPSGNTIY
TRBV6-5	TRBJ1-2	ASSYLTGTNYGYT
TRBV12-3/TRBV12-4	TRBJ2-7	ASSLLGGGEQY
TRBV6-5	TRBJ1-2	ASSYFRGGIYGYT
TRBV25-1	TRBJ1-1	ASSRGWRTEAF
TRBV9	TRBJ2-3	ASSVESSGTDTQY
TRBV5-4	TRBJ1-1	ASSSGVRGGDTEAF
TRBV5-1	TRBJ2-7	ASSLGGLNSYEQY
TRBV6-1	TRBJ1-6	ASSAGLGDSVNSPLH
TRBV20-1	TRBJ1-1	SAQYTEAF
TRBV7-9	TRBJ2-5	ASRLPGLPETQY
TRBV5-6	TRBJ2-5	ASSVRGYETQY
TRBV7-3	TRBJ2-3	ASSRAGGLTDTQY